The 15 T cell receptor beta chains listed next were all sequenced from one sample in a study of cytomegalovirus exposure and HLA in healthy donors (dated by TCRdb to 2015 to 2018). The library was built by means of the immunoSEQ multiplex PCR assay. A mixture of 60 forward primers for TCR Vbeta segments and 13 reverse primers for TCR Jbeta segments was used in the multiplex PCR. What TCRdb holds here is the immuneACCESS table cut down to in-frame rearrangements. Part of the clones is not present; checked against another copy, under half of the missing clones reflect an unresolved V gene, and the others are unexplained. The table for this sample lists about 140,000 clones; 88% of them were counted only once. The ten largest clonotypes hold roughly 0.5% of the sample. The sequenced material came from PBMCs. These receptors were taken from a woman aged 40 to 50 in good health and CMV-seronegative.

This clone was detected only once. J is TRBJ1-1 and V is TRBV19; tentatively, D is TRBD1 (6 bases). Trimming pared 2 bases from V and 5 bases from J, leaving 15 bases between. The germline V gene has CDR1 LNHDA and CDR2 SQIVND (reference sequence). This CDR3 comprises 15 residues. CDR3 residues: CASSIREGVVTEAFF. DNA of the CDR3: TGTGCCAGTAGTATACGGGAGGGGGTCGTAACTGAAGCTTTCTTT.

The CDR3 sequence: CASSPEGSYSYGYTF. The CDR3 DNA is TGTGCCAGCAGCCCTGAGGGCAGTTATAGCTATGGCTACACCTTC. The gene calls are TRBV4-2 and TRBJ1-2; D not certain. The CDR3 sequence is 15 residues long. Trimming removed 4 bases at V and 4 bases at J, with 16 bases between. CDR1 LGHNA and CDR2 YNFKEQ come from the germline V gene.

The chain uses TRBV5-1 and TRBJ2-1, with 8 bases fitting TRBD2. The CDR3 spans 15 residues. The germline gives CDR1 SGHRS, CDR2 YFSETQ. V dropped 0 bases and J dropped 5; count of bases not matched to a gene: 4. The CDR3 sequence is CASSLGAGAHNEQFF. The CDR3 coding sequence is TGCGCCAGCAGCTTGGGAGCGGGAGCCCACAATGAGCAGTTCTTC.

This chain joins TRBV5-1 and TRBJ2-6; 7 bases fit TRBD1. V trimming: 0 bases; J trimming: 3 bases; junction bases outside the gene matches: 0. The CDR3 has 15 residues. CDR1 SGHRS and CDR2 YFSETQ come from the germline V gene. The DNA of the CDR3 is TGCGCCAGCAGCTTGGGGACAGGTGGGGCCAACGTCCTGACTTTC. Encoded protein: CASSLGTGGANVLTF.

This clone was seen a single time. The gene calls are TRBV7-2 and TRBJ2-7; D uncertain. The CDR3 has 15 amino acids. Germline CDR1 and CDR2: SGHTA and FQGNSA. V gave up 0 bases and J gave up 2 bases, with 11 bases separating them. CDR3 region: CASSLAPTVPYEQYF. CDR3 DNA sequence: TGTGCCAGCAGCTTAGCGCCCACAGTTCCCTACGAGCAGTACTTC.

The rearrangement links TRBV4-2 to TRBJ2-1; 11 bases agree with TRBD2. Trimming removed 3 bases from V and 3 bases from J; junction bases left unmatched: 4. Germline-derived CDR1 and CDR2 are LGHNA and YNFKEQ. There are 16 residues in the CDR3. The CDR3 region is CASSQTTSGGYNEQFF. DNA of the CDR3: TGTGCCAGCAGCCAGACTACTAGCGGGGGCTACAATGAGCAGTTCTTC.

This clone is a singleton in its sample. This chain connects TRBV4-1 to TRBJ2-1, with 7 positions matching TRBD1. The length of the CDR3 is 21 residues. The V segment lost 4 bases and the J segment 5 bases; nucleotides outside the gene matches: 26. Looked up from germline, CDR1 is MGHRA and CDR2 is YSYEKL. This chain's CDR3 is CASSRYPAEGGLSSGNNEQFF. The CDR3 DNA follows: TGCGCCAGCAGCCGATACCCCGCGGAAGGGGGCCTCTCGTCGGGAAACAATGAGCAGTTCTTC.

This clone was found once. The gene calls are TRBV30 and TRBJ1-2, with D possibly matching TRBD1 (5 bases). Trimming removed 8 bases from V and 5 bases from J, with 18 bases in between. Germline V gives CDR1 GTSNPN, CDR2 SVGIG (reference sequence). CDR3 length: 13 residues. CDR3 loop: CAGPQGGNYGYTF. The CDR3 coding sequence is TGTGCCGGGCCCCAGGGAGGGAATTATGGCTACACCTTC.

V and J are TRBV11-3 and TRBJ2-7, with 10 positions matching TRBD2. Germline-derived CDR1 and CDR2 are SGHNT and YENEEA. With V trimmed by 6 bases and J by 3 bases, 17 bases remained unmatched. The CDR3 consists of 18 residues. CDR3 protein: CASSRWTSGDSGGYEQYF. The CDR3 region has the DNA TGTGCCAGCAGTCGCTGGACTAGCGGTGATTCTGGGGGCTACGAGCAGTACTTC.

This chain links TRBV5-1 with TRBJ1-5, with D perhaps TRBD1 (6 bases). Per the germline V gene, CDR1 is SGHRS and CDR2 is YFSETQ. The V end lost 4 bases, the J end lost 5 bases, and 16 bases lay between the germline ends. The CDR3 sequence is 15 residues long. The CDR3, as DNA: TGCGCCAGCAGCCCCCTCGGGGGGCGAGATCAGCCCCAGCATTTT. As protein: CASSPLGGRDQPQHF.

This chain links TRBV9 with TRBJ1-5, with unresolved D. Germline CDR1 is SGDLS and CDR2 is YYNGEE. Trimming removed 4 bases at V and 0 bases at J, with 11 bases between. The length of the CDR3 is 15 residues. CDR3 nucleotide sequence: TGTGCCAGCAGCCCGTCGACAAATAGCAATCAGCCCCAGCATTTT. Residues: CASSPSTNSNQPQHF. Using reference TRBV9 and TRBJ1-5 for the parts outside the CDR3, the full variable domain is DSGVTQTPKHLITATGQRVTLRCSPRSGDLSVYWYQQSLDQGLQFLIQYYNGEERAKGNILERFSAQQFPDLHSELNLSSLELGDSALYFCASSPSTNSNQPQHFGDGTRLSIL.

The rearrangement links TRBV5-1 to TRBJ1-2; 8 bases are a match to TRBD1. The CDR3 sequence is 14 residues long. The junction had 3 bases not matched to a gene; V was cut back by 1 base and J by 4 bases. Germline values: CDR1 SGHRS, CDR2 YFSETQ. CDR3 sequence reads: CASSLQGASYGYTF. The CDR3 coding sequence is TGCGCCAGCAGCTTGCAGGGGGCATCCTATGGCTACACCTTC.

The chain employs TRBV28 and TRBJ1-1, with D perhaps TRBD1 (5 bases). This CDR3 comprises 14 residues. Between the trimmed V and J ends, which lost 9 bases and 1 base, there was a span of 15 bases. CDR1 and CDR2 (germline): MDHEN, SYDVKM. CDR3 bases: TGTGCCAGTCAGCCCTTTGGGGCGAACACTGAAGCTTTCTTT. The encoded protein is CASQPFGANTEAFF.

The chain links TRBV27 to TRBJ1-1; D gene uncertain. The CDR3 totals 15 residues. The germline CDR1 and CDR2 sequences are MNHEY and SMNVEV (reference sequence). V shed 6 bases and J shed 1 base, with 15 bases lying between them. As DNA, the CDR3 is TGTGCCAGCAGGTTGCACCTCGAGGCGAACACTGAAGCTTTCTTT. Translating it yields CASRLHLEANTEAFF.

The chain is built from TRBV5-1 and TRBJ2-7; 12 bases align to TRBD1. V shed 0 bases, J shed 5 bases, and the junction held 3 bases outside the gene matches. Germline lookup yields CDR1 SGHRS and CDR2 YFSETQ. This CDR3 spans 15 amino acids. The CDR3 sequence: CASSLVGTGGDEQYF. In DNA, the CDR3 is TGCGCCAGCAGCTTGGTTGGGACAGGGGGCGACGAGCAGTACTTC.